This TCR beta chain derives from a study of radiotherapy plus CTLA-4 blockade in lung cancer. V lost 7 bases to trimming and J lost 3 bases, with 13 bases between them. This CDR3 is built from 14 residues. Per the germline V gene, CDR1 is LNHDA and CDR2 is SQIVND (reference sequence). Sequencing used immunoSEQ multiplex PCR; TCRdb keeps in-frame clones, though not all of them. The profile shows 45,000 to 55,000 clones, 65% to 80% of them singletons. Sample: peripheral blood, taken from a patient treated with radiotherapy plus ipilimumab. The V gene is TRBV19, the J gene TRBJ1-5; possible D gene TRBD1, 6 bases. This clonotype was obtained from a human donor with non-small cell lung cancer who had a partial response to radiotherapy plus ipilimumab. The CDR3 coding sequence is TGTGCCAGTACTCTGGGGGGGGCCAATCAGCCCCAGCATTTT. The encoded protein is CASTLGGANQPQHF.